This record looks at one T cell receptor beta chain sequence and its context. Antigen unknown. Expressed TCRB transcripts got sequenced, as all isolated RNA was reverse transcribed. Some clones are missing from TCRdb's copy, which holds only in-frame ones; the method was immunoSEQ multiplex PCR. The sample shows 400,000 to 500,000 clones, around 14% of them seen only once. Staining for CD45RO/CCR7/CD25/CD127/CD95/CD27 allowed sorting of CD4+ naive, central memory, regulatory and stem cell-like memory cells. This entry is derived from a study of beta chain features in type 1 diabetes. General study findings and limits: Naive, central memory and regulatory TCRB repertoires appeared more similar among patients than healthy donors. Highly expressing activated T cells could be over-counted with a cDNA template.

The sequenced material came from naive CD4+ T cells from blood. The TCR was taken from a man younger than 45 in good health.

The CDR3 spells CASSLSPRTGGDPYEAFF. The CDR3 nucleotides are TGTGCCAGCAGCCTAAGTCCCCGGACAGGGGGCGATCCCTATGAAGCTTTCTTT. This chain joins TRBV9 and TRBJ1-1; TRBD1 matches at 11 bases. V lost 4 bases, J lost 7 bases, and 18 bases stayed unmatched. The CDR3 is made up of 18 amino acids. Per the germline V gene, CDR1 is SGDLS and CDR2 is YYNGEE.